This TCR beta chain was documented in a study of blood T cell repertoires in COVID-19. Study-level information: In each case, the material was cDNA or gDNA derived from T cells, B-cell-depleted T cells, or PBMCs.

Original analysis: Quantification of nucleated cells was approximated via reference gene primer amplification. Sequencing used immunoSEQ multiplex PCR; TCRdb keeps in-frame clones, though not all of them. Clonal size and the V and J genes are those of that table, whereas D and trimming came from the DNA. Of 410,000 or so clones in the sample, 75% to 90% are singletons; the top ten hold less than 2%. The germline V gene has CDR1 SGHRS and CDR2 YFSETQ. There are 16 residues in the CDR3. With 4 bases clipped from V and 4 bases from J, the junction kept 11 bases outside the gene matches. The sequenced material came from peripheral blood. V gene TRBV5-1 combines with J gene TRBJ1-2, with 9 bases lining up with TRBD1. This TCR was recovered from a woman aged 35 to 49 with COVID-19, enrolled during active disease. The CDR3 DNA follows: TGCGCCAGCAGCCCCCCGGGACAGGGAGGGTTCTATGGCTACACCTTC. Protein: CASSPPGQGGFYGYTF.